These T cell receptor beta chains were read from a single sample in a study of cytotoxic CD8 clonotypes in ibrutinib-treated CLL. TCRdb keeps only in-frame clones here, not all; method: immunoSEQ multiplex PCR. The profile covers 100,000 to 150,000 clones, with approximately 85% appearing a single time and roughly 2% taken by the ten largest. This specimen was PBMCs, taken after 24 months of ibrutinib treatment. These receptors all stem from a human donor with chronic lymphocytic leukemia. The CDR3 runs from the conserved cysteine through the conserved F or W. The D gene is left open where the match is weak. The size field is filled for only some rows; it gives once, few, many or a size class.

size	V	J	length	D	DNA	CDR3
few	TRBV5-1	TRBJ1-5	16	TRBD1	TGCGCCAGCAGCTTGGGAGGGACAGGGACGGGTCAGCCCCAGCATTTT	CASSLGGTGTGQPQHF
NA	TRBV18	TRBJ1-1	13	NA	TGTGCCAGCCGAGAGGATCAAACCACTGAAGCTTTCTTT	CASREDQTTEAFF
NA	TRBV7-2	TRBJ2-2	16	TRBD2	TGTGCCAGCAGCTTACGCCTGAGCGGGGGTACCGGGGAGCTGTTTTTT	CASSLRLSGGTGELFF
NA	TRBV7-2	TRBJ2-1	16	TRBD2	TGTGCCAGCAGCTTAGATAGCGGGATATCCGGCAATGAGCAGTTCTTC	CASSLDSGISGNEQFF
NA	TRBV18	TRBJ1-1	15	NA	TGTGCCAGCTCACCGTTGGGAGTGGGTGGCACTGAAGCTTTCTTT	CASSPLGVGGTEAFF
NA	TRBV7-6	TRBJ1-2	16	NA	TGTGCCAGCAGCTTAGCGGGGGGAATAAACCTCTATGGCTACACCTTC	CASSLAGGINLYGYTF
NA	TRBV19	TRBJ1-5	13	TRBD1	TGTGCCAGTAGTTTACAGGGGACTCAGCCCCAGCATTTT	CASSLQGTQPQHF
NA	TRBV28	TRBJ2-2	14	NA	TGTGCCAGCAGCGGACAGATGAACACCGGGGAGCTGTTTTTT	CASSGQMNTGELFF
NA	TRBV14	TRBJ2-1	11	NA	TGTGCCAGCAGCCAAGGCGTCCGGCAGTTCTTC	CASSQGVRQFF
NA	TRBV6-5	TRBJ1-5	14	TRBD1	TGTGCCAGCAGATCTACAGGGGTCAATCAGCCCCAGCATTTT	CASRSTGVNQPQHF
NA	TRBV6-5	TRBJ2-7	14	TRBD2	TGTGCCAGCAGTTCTCGGACTAGAGAAGGCGAGCAGTACTTC	CASSSRTREGEQYF
NA	TRBV4-1	TRBJ2-7	13	NA	TGCGCCAGCAGCCAAGACATCCTCAACGAGCAGTACTTC	CASSQDILNEQYF
NA	TRBV4-3	TRBJ1-1	16	NA	TGCGCCAGCAGCCAAGATCGCAGCTTAATGAACACTGAAGCTTTCTTT	CASSQDRSLMNTEAFF
NA	TRBV2	TRBJ2-7	15	NA	TGTGCCAGCAGGGATTTGGTGGACTCACCCTACGAGCAGTACTTC	CASRDLVDSPYEQYF
NA	TRBV5-6	TRBJ1-2	17	TRBD1	TGTGCCAGCAGCTGGGGACAGGGCATCGGGACGAGCTATGGCTACACCTTC	CASSWGQGIGTSYGYTF
NA	TRBV6-1	TRBJ2-1	11	NA	TGTGCCAGCAGCCAGCGGGATGAGCAGTTCTTC	CASSQRDEQFF
NA	TRBV5-6	TRBJ1-2	16	TRBD1	TGTGCCAGCAGCTTGGTGGGTGCGGACAGGGTTTATGGCTACACCTTC	CASSLVGADRVYGYTF
NA	TRBV30	TRBJ1-5	12	NA	TGTGCCTTAACTTGGGGGAATCAGCCCCAGCATTTT	CALTWGNQPQHF
NA	TRBV9	TRBJ1-2	14	NA	TGTGCCAGCAGTGAAGGACAGAGCTACTATGGCTACACCTTC	CASSEGQSYYGYTF
NA	TRBV28	TRBJ2-7	15	TRBD2	TGTGCCAGCAGTTCAGCGGGGGGGCATACAGCCGAGCAGTACTTC	CASSSAGGHTAEQYF
NA	TRBV7-9	TRBJ2-7	17	TRBD2	TGTGCCAGCAGCTTAGAAGGTGGTCGGCGGGGGGTCTACGAGCAGTACTTC	CASSLEGGRRGVYEQYF
once	TRBV27	TRBJ2-7	15	NA	TGTGCCAGCAGTTTAGGGGCCCAGCAGACCTACGAGCAGTACTTC	CASSLGAQQTYEQYF
few	TRBV18	TRBJ2-7	13	NA	TGTGCCAGCTCACCACTACAGGAGTCGGTGCAGTACTTC	CASSPLQESVQYF
NA	TRBV7-2	TRBJ1-1	15	TRBD1	TGTGCCAGCAGAGCCGGGACAGGGGGAATCGCGGAAGCTTTCTTT	CASRAGTGGIAEAFF
NA	TRBV10-2	TRBJ2-7	14	NA	TGCGCCAGCAAAGACGCCCCCGACCGGCGCGAGCAGTACTTC	CASKDAPDRREQYF
NA	TRBV5-1	TRBJ2-3	15	TRBD1	TGCGCCAGCAGCGCATCCTCAGGGGGCGCCGATACGCAGTATTTT	CASSASSGGADTQYF
NA	TRBV28	TRBJ2-1	16	TRBD2	TGTGCCAGCAGAATCCGGACTAGCGGTTCTTTCAATGAGCAGTTCTTC	CASRIRTSGSFNEQFF
NA	TRBV4-3	TRBJ1-4	13	NA	TGCGCCAGCAGCCAAGCCCCGGCGGAAAAACTGTTTTTT	CASSQAPAEKLFF
NA	TRBV18	TRBJ1-5	15	TRBD1	TGTGCCAGCTCAGCCGGGACAGGGGCCAATCAGCCCCAGCATTTT	CASSAGTGANQPQHF
NA	TRBV6-4	TRBJ2-3	14	NA	TGTGCCAGCAGAGAGACAGGTGACACAGATACGCAGTATTTT	CASRETGDTDTQYF
NA	TRBV7-3	TRBJ2-3	13	NA	TGTGCCAGCAGCTTAACGAAGGTCCATACGCAGTATTTT	CASSLTKVHTQYF
NA	TRBV5-1	TRBJ1-1	16	NA	TGCGCCAGCAGCTTGCAGGGAGGTGGTTCGGGGACTGAAGCTTTCTTT	CASSLQGGGSGTEAFF
once	TRBV7-2	TRBJ1-1	13	NA	TGTGCCAGCAGCCGTGAGGTGAGGCCTGAAGCTTTCTTT	CASSREVRPEAFF
NA	TRBV6-6	TRBJ2-4	16	TRBD2	TGTGCCAGCCGAGGGACTAGACTTGCAGGGTACAACATTCAGTACTTC	CASRGTRLAGYNIQYF
few	TRBV7-2	TRBJ2-3	13	NA	TGTGCCAGCAGCCCCCAGCGTGCAGATACGCAGTATTTT	CASSPQRADTQYF
few	TRBV9	TRBJ1-2	12	TRBD1	TGTGCCAGCAGCACGGACAGGGCCGTTTACACCTTC	CASSTDRAVYTF
NA	TRBV9	TRBJ2-7	13	TRBD2	TGTGCCAGCAGCGTAGGAGCGGGGTACGAGCAGTACTTC	CASSVGAGYEQYF
NA	TRBV11-3	TRBJ2-3	15	TRBD2	TGTGCCAGCAGCCTGACTAGCGTGAGAACAGATACGCAGTATTTT	CASSLTSVRTDTQYF
NA	TRBV5-8	TRBJ2-7	11	TRBD1	TGTGCCGGGACAGGTCCCTACGAGCAGTACTTC	CAGTGPYEQYF
NA	TRBV10-3	TRBJ2-7	14	NA	TGTGCCATCAGTGAGACGGGGACGGATTACGAGCAGTACTTC	CAISETGTDYEQYF
NA	TRBV4-2	TRBJ2-7	15	TRBD1	TGTGCCAGCAGCCAAACCGGGACAGGAACTTACGAGCAGTACTTC	CASSQTGTGTYEQYF
NA	TRBV29-1	TRBJ2-2	12	NA	TGCAGCGTTGAACGAGGGTCCGGGGAGCTGTTTTTT	CSVERGSGELFF
NA	TRBV4-1	TRBJ1-2	17	NA	TGCGCCAGCAGCCAAAGATTGGTGGTCGGGGGGGCGAATGGCTACACCTTC	CASSQRLVVGGANGYTF
NA	TRBV7-2	TRBJ2-1	12	NA	TGTGCCAGCACCCTCTATAGACGGGAGCAGTTCTTC	CASTLYRREQFF
NA	TRBV5-5	TRBJ2-7	18	NA	TGTGCCAGCAGCTTGCAGGCAGGGGTCCACCAGACTCCCTACGAGCAGTACTTC	CASSLQAGVHQTPYEQYF
NA	TRBV7-8	TRBJ1-1	12	NA	TGTGCCAGCAGCTTAGGCTACACTGAAGCTTTCTTT	CASSLGYTEAFF
NA	TRBV5-1	TRBJ1-2	14	NA	TGCGCCAGCAGCTTGAGCGGGGGAAGTGAGGGCTACACCTTC	CASSLSGGSEGYTF
once	TRBV6-6	TRBJ2-7	16	TRBD2	TGTGCCAGCAGTTACCCCTTCGGCGGGGGAAGTTACGAGCAGTACTTC	CASSYPFGGGSYEQYF
NA	TRBV18	TRBJ1-1	15	NA	TGTGCCAGCTCACCAATCGAGGGGCCGGGGACTGAAGCTTTCTTT	CASSPIEGPGTEAFF
NA	TRBV6-5	TRBJ1-5	15	NA	TGTGCCAGCAGTTACAGGGGAAATAGCAATCAGCCCCAGCATTTT	CASSYRGNSNQPQHF
NA	TRBV29-1	TRBJ1-2	12	NA	TGCAGCGTTGGGGACACCAACTATGGCTACACCTTC	CSVGDTNYGYTF
NA	TRBV28	TRBJ1-3	15	NA	TGTGCCAGCAGTTTTTCGGGGGCGAATGGAAACACCATATATTTT	CASSFSGANGNTIYF
NA	TRBV5-1	TRBJ2-1	15	NA	TGCGCCAGCAGCTTGCGCAGGGGGGTTAGGAATGAGCAGTTCTTC	CASSLRRGVRNEQFF